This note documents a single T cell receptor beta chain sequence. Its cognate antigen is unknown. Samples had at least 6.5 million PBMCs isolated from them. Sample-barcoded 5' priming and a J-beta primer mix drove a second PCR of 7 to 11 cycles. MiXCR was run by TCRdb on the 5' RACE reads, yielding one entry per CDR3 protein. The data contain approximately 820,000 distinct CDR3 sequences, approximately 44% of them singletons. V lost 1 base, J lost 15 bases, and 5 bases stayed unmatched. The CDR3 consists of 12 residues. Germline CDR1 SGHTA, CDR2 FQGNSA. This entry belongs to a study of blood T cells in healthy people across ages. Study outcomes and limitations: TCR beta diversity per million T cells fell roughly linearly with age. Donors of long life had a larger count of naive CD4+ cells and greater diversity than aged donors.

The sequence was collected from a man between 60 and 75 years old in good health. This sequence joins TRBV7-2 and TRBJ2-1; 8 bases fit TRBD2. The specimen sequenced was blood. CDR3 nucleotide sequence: TGTGCCAGCAGCTTAGGAGTCGGGGGGGGGTTCTTC. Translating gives CASSLGVGGGFF.